Listed below are T cell receptor beta chains from one sample, sequenced in a study of long-term antiretroviral therapy in people with HIV. The data were produced by immunoSEQ multiplex PCR, yet TCRdb's version contains in-frame clones alone and is incomplete. This sample carries under 10,000 clones, about 83% of them seen once, and the ten largest clones take around 9.3%. Sequenced material: unsorted PBMCs, taken 0.3 years before starting antiretroviral therapy. The receptor set was obtained from a man aged 30 to 39 with HIV. Both conserved end residues are part of each CDR3. D genes are given only for firm matches. Not every row has a clone size; where given, it reads once, few, many or a size class.

v_gene: TRBV14; j_gene: TRBJ2-1; abundance: medium-sized; d_gene: -; CDR3aa: CASSREGYTYNEQFF; CDR3nt: TGTGCCAGCAGCCGCGAGGGGTACACCTACAATGAGCAGTTCTTC
v_gene: TRBV6-6; j_gene: TRBJ2-1; abundance: -; d_gene: TRBD1; CDR3aa: CATDQGASYNEQFF; CDR3nt: TGTGCCACCGACCAGGGGGCGTCCTACAATGAGCAGTTCTTC
v_gene: TRBV15; j_gene: TRBJ1-5; abundance: -; d_gene: -; CDR3aa: CATSLTRGANQPQHF; CDR3nt: TGTGCCACCAGCCTTACGCGGGGCGCCAATCAGCCCCAGCATTTT
v_gene: TRBV7-9; j_gene: TRBJ1-1; abundance: -; d_gene: TRBD1; CDR3aa: CASSIGQGTEAFF; CDR3nt: TGTGCCAGCAGCATAGGACAGGGCACTGAAGCTTTCTTT
v_gene: TRBV7-9; j_gene: TRBJ1-2; abundance: -; d_gene: -; CDR3aa: CASSLGHLSNYGYTF; CDR3nt: TGTGCCAGCAGCTTGGGGCACCTCTCTAACTATGGCTACACCTTC
v_gene: TRBV18; j_gene: TRBJ2-7; abundance: -; d_gene: -; CDR3aa: CASLTRLGDEQYF; CDR3nt: TGTGCCAGCCTCACAAGACTAGGCGACGAGCAGTACTTC
v_gene: TRBV11-2; j_gene: TRBJ2-7; abundance: -; d_gene: -; CDR3aa: CASSPQWKGSYEQYF; CDR3nt: TGTGCCAGCAGCCCCCAGTGGAAGGGCTCCTACGAGCAGTACTTC
v_gene: TRBV7-3; j_gene: TRBJ2-3; abundance: -; d_gene: TRBD1; CDR3aa: CASSPGQGGTDTQYF; CDR3nt: TGTGCCAGCAGTCCCGGACAGGGGGGCACAGATACGCAGTATTTT
v_gene: TRBV4-3; j_gene: TRBJ2-7; abundance: -; d_gene: TRBD1; CDR3aa: CASSLGDRGNEQYF; CDR3nt: TGCGCCAGCAGCCTTGGGGACAGGGGTAACGAGCAGTACTTC
v_gene: TRBV6-5; j_gene: TRBJ2-5; abundance: -; d_gene: -; CDR3aa: CASSYSGGETQYF; CDR3nt: TGTGCCAGCAGTTACTCAGGGGGGGAGACCCAGTACTTC
v_gene: TRBV7-9; j_gene: TRBJ2-7; abundance: -; d_gene: -; CDR3aa: CASSLDSSYEQYF; CDR3nt: TGTGCCAGCAGCTTAGACAGCTCCTACGAGCAGTACTTC
v_gene: TRBV14; j_gene: TRBJ2-1; abundance: -; d_gene: -; CDR3aa: CASSQVPGQEQFF; CDR3nt: TGTGCCAGCAGCCAAGTCCCAGGGCAGGAGCAGTTCTTC
v_gene: TRBV29-1; j_gene: TRBJ1-4; abundance: -; d_gene: -; CDR3aa: CSVARQGNEKLFF; CDR3nt: TGCAGCGTTGCTAGGCAGGGCAATGAAAAACTGTTTTTT
v_gene: TRBV5-6; j_gene: TRBJ2-7; abundance: -; d_gene: TRBD2; CDR3aa: CASSFTGRASYEQYF; CDR3nt: TGTGCCAGCAGCTTTACCGGGAGGGCCTCCTACGAGCAGTACTTC
v_gene: TRBV6-5; j_gene: TRBJ2-7; abundance: few; d_gene: -; CDR3aa: CASSTTGSEQYF; CDR3nt: TGTGCCAGCAGTACTACAGGGTCCGAGCAGTACTTC
v_gene: TRBV5-1; j_gene: TRBJ2-7; abundance: -; d_gene: TRBD1; CDR3aa: CASSLLQGAREQYF; CDR3nt: TGCGCCAGCAGCCTATTGCAGGGGGCTCGGGAGCAGTACTTC
v_gene: TRBV5-1; j_gene: TRBJ2-5; abundance: -; d_gene: -; CDR3aa: CASSSGGHLGETQYF; CDR3nt: TGCGCCAGCAGCTCCGGGGGGCATCTCGGGGAGACCCAGTACTTC
v_gene: TRBV4-1; j_gene: TRBJ1-5; abundance: -; d_gene: -; CDR3aa: CASIRELNSNQPQHF; CDR3nt: TGCGCCAGCATTAGGGAACTAAATAGCAATCAGCCCCAGCATTTT
v_gene: TRBV7-8; j_gene: TRBJ2-4; abundance: -; d_gene: TRBD1; CDR3aa: CASSLGTGGPSIQYF; CDR3nt: TGTGCCAGCAGCTTGGGTACAGGGGGTCCCTCCATTCAGTACTTC
v_gene: TRBV2; j_gene: TRBJ1-3; abundance: -; d_gene: -; CDR3aa: CASSEGRGAGNTIYF; CDR3nt: TGTGCCAGCAGTGAAGGGAGGGGAGCTGGAAACACCATATATTTT
v_gene: TRBV7-2; j_gene: TRBJ1-5; abundance: -; d_gene: TRBD1; CDR3aa: CASSPTGQWNQPQHF; CDR3nt: TGTGCCAGCAGCCCCACGGGACAGTGGAATCAGCCCCAGCATTTT
v_gene: TRBV27; j_gene: TRBJ2-7; abundance: -; d_gene: -; CDR3aa: CASSLLGGTHEQYF; CDR3nt: TGTGCCAGCAGTTTACTAGGGGGAACTCACGAGCAGTACTTC
v_gene: TRBV6-6; j_gene: TRBJ2-7; abundance: -; d_gene: TRBD2; CDR3aa: CASSSWTSGYYEQYF; CDR3nt: TGTGCCAGCAGTTCTTGGACTAGCGGGTACTACGAGCAGTACTTC
v_gene: TRBV6-1; j_gene: TRBJ1-6; abundance: -; d_gene: -; CDR3aa: CASSAAGVNSPLHF; CDR3nt: TGTGCCAGCAGTGCGGCGGGGGTGAATTCACCCCTCCACTTT
v_gene: TRBV21-1; j_gene: TRBJ1-1; abundance: -; d_gene: -; CDR3aa: CASWARGGDTEAFF; CDR3nt: TGTGCCAGCTGGGCGCGGGGAGGGGACACTGAAGCTTTCTTT
v_gene: TRBV2; j_gene: TRBJ2-1; abundance: -; d_gene: TRBD1; CDR3aa: CASSEPTGRDNEQFF; CDR3nt: TGTGCCAGCAGTGAACCGACAGGGCGCGACAATGAGCAGTTCTTC
v_gene: TRBV5-1; j_gene: TRBJ2-3; abundance: -; d_gene: TRBD2; CDR3aa: CASVSGTSGRMSDTQYF; CDR3nt: TGCGCCAGCGTCTCGGGGACTAGCGGGAGGATGTCAGATACGCAGTATTTT
v_gene: TRBV5-6; j_gene: TRBJ1-4; abundance: -; d_gene: -; CDR3aa: CASSFFFSLTGLNEKLFF; CDR3nt: TGTGCCAGCAGCTTTTTTTTCTCCCTGACAGGACTAAATGAAAAACTGTTTTTT